This is a list of T cell receptor beta chains from one sample in a study of post-analysis software for immune sequencing data. TCRdb reprocessed the PCR reads via MiXCR and lists one record per CDR3 protein. The repertoire includes approximately 400,000 distinct CDR3 sequences, roughly 36% of them detected once, and around 15% sits in the top ten. The sequenced sample was blood. The receptors come from a girl aged 10 to 17 with multiple sclerosis. The CDR3 runs from the conserved cysteine through the conserved F or W. A D gene is named only where the DNA matches it firmly. The size entry is marked missing in some rows and otherwise reads once, few, many or a size class.

- | TRBJ1-2 | once | TRBV29-1 | CSVENSTNYGYTF | TGCAGCGTTGAAAACAGCACTAACTATGGCTACACCTTC
TRBD1 | TRBJ2-5 | - | TRBV12-3/TRBV12-4 | CASRLKGQVYF | TGTGCCAGCCGCCTGAAGGGACAGGTGTACTTC
TRBD1 | TRBJ1-1 | few | TRBV6-6 | CASRYYRGRKNTEAFF | TGTGCCAGCAGATATTACAGGGGTCGGAAAAACACTGAAGCTTTCTTT
- | TRBJ1-1 | - | TRBV4-3 | CASSQEMANTEAFF | TGCGCCAGCAGCCAAGAAATGGCGAACACTGAAGCTTTCTTT
- | TRBJ1-6 | - | TRBV4-1 | CASSSTGLTNSPLHF | TGCGCCAGCAGCTCTACCGGACTGACTAATTCACCCCTCCACTTT
TRBD1 | TRBJ1-2 | - | TRBV12-3/TRBV12-4 | CASSSSGQGPYGYTF | TGTGCCAGCAGTTCCTCGGGACAGGGACCTTATGGCTACACCTTC
TRBD2 | TRBJ2-1 | - | TRBV7-9 | CASSSYSLLAGGPRNEQFF | TGTGCCAGCAGCTCCTACAGTCTTCTAGCGGGGGGGCCTAGGAATGAGCAGTTCTTC
- | TRBJ2-7 | few | TRBV5-5 | CASSRSAGDYEQYF | TGTGCCAGCAGCCGATCGGCAGGGGACTACGAGCAGTACTTC
- | TRBJ2-7 | - | TRBV7-2 | CASSLAGTFFASYEQYF | TGTGCCAGCAGCTTAGCGGGGACCTTTTTCGCGTCCTACGAGCAGTACTTC
- | TRBJ1-4 | few | TRBV11-2 | CASSSDPNEKLFF | TGTGCCAGCAGCTCAGACCCAAATGAAAAACTGTTTTTT
TRBD2 | TRBJ2-1 | - | TRBV27 | CASSFLTSGGKREQFF | TGTGCCAGCAGTTTCCTTACTAGCGGGGGTAAGCGAGAGCAGTTCTTC
- | TRBJ2-7 | few | TRBV20-1 | CSARRRDPYSYEQYF | TGCAGTGCTAGAAGGCGGGACCCATACTCCTACGAGCAGTACTTC
- | TRBJ2-5 | few | TRBV3-1 | CASSKRLGQYF | TGTGCCAGCAGTAAGCGACTAGGACAGTACTTC
- | TRBJ1-2 | few | TRBV4-1 | CASSPLGRGRYGYTF | TGCGCCAGCAGCCCCCTTGGGAGGGGCAGGTATGGCTACACCTTC
TRBD2 | TRBJ2-3 | few | TRBV7-3 | CASSPQGSLAGGLNTQYF | TGTGCCAGCAGCCCTCAGGGCTCACTAGCGGGGGGGCTGAATACGCAGTATTTT
TRBD1 | TRBJ1-1 | - | TRBV7-9 | CVSSRQGMNTEAFF | TGTGTCAGCAGCCGACAGGGCATGAACACTGAAGCTTTCTTT
- | TRBJ2-7 | - | TRBV7-9 | CASSGRAAYEQYF | TGTGCCAGCAGCGGCCGGGCAGCTTACGAGCAGTACTTC
- | TRBJ1-1 | few | TRBV7-3 | CASSFRQAREAFF | TGTGCCAGCAGTTTCAGACAGGCCCGTGAAGCTTTCTTT
- | TRBJ2-7 | - | TRBV12-3/TRBV12-4 | CASSSGSTYEQYF | TGTGCCAGCAGTTCGGGCTCCACCTACGAGCAGTACTTC
TRBD2 | TRBJ2-1 | - | TRBV7-8 | CASSLYWRASGTHNEQFF | TGTGCCAGCAGCTTATATTGGCGGGCTAGCGGTACCCACAATGAGCAGTTCTTC
TRBD1 | TRBJ2-7 | many | TRBV5-1 | CASSLFAGTDSYEQYF | TGCGCCAGCAGCTTGTTTGCCGGGACAGACTCCTACGAGCAGTACTTC
- | TRBJ1-5 | many | TRBV4-1 | CASSQVGGGNQPQHF | TGCGCCAGCAGCCAAGTAGGAGGGGGCAATCAGCCCCAGCATTTT
- | TRBJ1-2 | many | TRBV29-1 | CSVPQVGGYTF | TGCAGCGTTCCCCAAGTCGGAGGCTACACCTTC
TRBD2 | TRBJ2-7 | - | TRBV4-2 | CASSPNLRTSGPLAYEQYF | TGTGCCAGCAGCCCTAACCTCCGGACTAGCGGGCCATTGGCCTACGAGCAGTACTTC
TRBD2 | TRBJ2-5 | few | TRBV20-1 | CSATWTSLETQYF | TGCAGTGCTACCTGGACTAGCCTCGAGACCCAGTACTTC
TRBD2 | TRBJ2-5 | - | TRBV12-3/TRBV12-4 | CASSSAGVLQETQYF | TGTGCCAGCAGTTCCGCGGGGGTACTCCAAGAGACCCAGTACTTC
TRBD2 | TRBJ2-3 | many | TRBV9 | CASSVGLAGGPTDTQYF | TGTGCCAGCAGCGTAGGACTAGCGGGGGGGCCAACAGATACGCAGTATTTT
TRBD2 | TRBJ2-7 | - | TRBV29-1 | CSVEERGYEQYF | TGCAGCGTTGAAGAGCGGGGGTACGAGCAGTACTTC
- | TRBJ2-7 | - | TRBV10-3 | CAISSARGEQYF | TGTGCCATCAGTTCAGCACGAGGCGAGCAGTACTTC
- | TRBJ1-2 | few | TRBV6-2/TRBV6-3 | CASTSRSLNYGYTF | TGTGCCAGCACCTCGAGAAGTCTTAACTATGGCTACACCTTC
- | TRBJ2-7 | - | TRBV2 | CASSPPWGAGNEQYF | TGTGCCAGCAGCCCTCCCTGGGGCGCGGGTAACGAGCAGTACTTC
- | TRBJ1-5 | few | TRBV12-3/TRBV12-4 | CASKVGDRPQHF | TGTGCCAGCAAGGTAGGCGATCGGCCCCAGCATTTT
- | TRBJ1-4 | few | TRBV7-9 | CASRGGGTNEKLFF | TGTGCCAGCAGGGGGGGCGGCACAAATGAAAAACTGTTTTTT
- | TRBJ1-5 | few | TRBV4-3 | CASSQVEGDQPQHF | TGCGCCAGCAGCCAAGTAGAGGGAGATCAGCCCCAGCATTTT
TRBD1 | TRBJ1-6 | few | TRBV28 | CASSLGQGHSPLHF | TGTGCCAGCAGTTTGGGACAGGGGCATTCACCCCTCCACTTT
- | TRBJ2-3 | few | TRBV7-9 | CASSLASWTVLKGTDTQYF | TGTGCCAGCAGCTTAGCCAGTTGGACAGTACTGAAGGGCACAGATACGCAGTATTTT
TRBD2 | TRBJ2-7 | few | TRBV6-5 | CASSPLSGTSGYEQYF | TGTGCCAGCAGTCCACTATCCGGGACTAGCGGCTACGAGCAGTACTTC
- | TRBJ1-5 | - | TRBV28 | CASSLTYSNQPQHF | TGTGCCAGCAGTTTGACATATAGCAATCAGCCCCAGCATTTT
TRBD1 | TRBJ1-2 | few | TRBV11-2 | CASSSNPDRVDYGYTF | TGTGCCAGCAGCTCAAACCCGGACAGGGTTGACTATGGCTACACCTTC
TRBD1 | TRBJ2-7 | - | TRBV12-3/TRBV12-4 | CASSLERTGSSYEQYF | TGTGCCAGCAGTTTAGAAAGGACAGGGAGCTCCTACGAGCAGTACTTC
- | TRBJ2-1 | - | TRBV7-9 | CASSLGGTVPGNEQFF | TGTGCCAGCAGCTTAGGCGGCACAGTTCCCGGGAATGAGCAGTTCTTC
- | TRBJ2-7 | - | TRBV2 | CASSERASIYEQYF | TGTGCCAGCAGTGAGAGGGCCTCGATCTACGAGCAGTACTTC
TRBD1 | TRBJ2-3 | few | TRBV6-5 | CASSWGQAGSTQYF | TGTGCCAGCAGTTGGGGACAGGCGGGTAGTACGCAGTATTTT
- | TRBJ1-2 | - | TRBV12-3/TRBV12-4 | CATLGENKNYGYTF | TGTGCCACCTTGGGGGAAAACAAAAACTATGGCTACACCTTC
- | TRBJ2-1 | - | TRBV3-1 | CASSQENGNEQFF | TGTGCCAGCAGCCAAGAAAACGGAAATGAGCAGTTCTTC
- | TRBJ1-4 | - | TRBV9 | CASSVGAVTNEKLFF | TGTGCCAGCAGCGTTGGGGCAGTCACCAATGAAAAACTGTTTTTT